This is a list of T cell receptor beta chains from one sample in a study of blood T cell repertoires in COVID-19. Sequencing was performed with immunoSEQ multiplex PCR; in TCRdb, only in-frame clones are kept and a portion is missing. Of more than 70,000 clones in the sample, 75% to 85% were seen once. The sample was peripheral blood. The receptors here all came from a woman aged 70-85 years with acute or convalescent COVID-19. CDR3s include the opening cysteine and the closing phenylalanine or tryptophan. The D gene is left open where the match is weak. The size entry is marked missing in some rows and otherwise reads once, few, many or a size class.

v_gene: TRBV6-5
j_gene: TRBJ2-7
abundance: .
d_gene: TRBD1
CDR3nt: TGTGCCAGCAAAATGAACAGGGGAGCCGACTACGAGCAGTACTTC
CDR3aa: CASKMNRGADYEQYF

v_gene: TRBV7-9
j_gene: TRBJ1-6
abundance: .
d_gene: .
CDR3nt: TGTGCCAGCAGCTTAGGACAAATCAATTCACCCCTCCACTTT
CDR3aa: CASSLGQINSPLHF

v_gene: TRBV19
j_gene: TRBJ1-1
abundance: .
d_gene: .
CDR3nt: TGTGCCAGTAGTATTGGGGCTTCCATGAACACTGAAGCTTTCTTT
CDR3aa: CASSIGASMNTEAFF

v_gene: TRBV27
j_gene: TRBJ2-1
abundance: .
d_gene: TRBD2
CDR3nt: TGTGCCAGCAGTTTCCTTGGACTAGCGGGGGGGCCCTACAATGAGCAGTTCTTC
CDR3aa: CASSFLGLAGGPYNEQFF

v_gene: TRBV27
j_gene: TRBJ2-3
abundance: .
d_gene: .
CDR3nt: TGTGCCAGCAGTTCCCCCTGGGGCACGCAGTATTTT
CDR3aa: CASSSPWGTQYF

v_gene: TRBV5-1
j_gene: TRBJ2-3
abundance: .
d_gene: TRBD1
CDR3nt: TGCGCCAGCAGCCGGACAGGGAGCACAGATACGCAGTATTTT
CDR3aa: CASSRTGSTDTQYF

v_gene: TRBV28
j_gene: TRBJ1-2
abundance: .
d_gene: TRBD1
CDR3nt: TGTGCCAGCAGAACCGGGACAGGGTTCGGCTACACCTTC
CDR3aa: CASRTGTGFGYTF

v_gene: TRBV7-2
j_gene: TRBJ2-2
abundance: .
d_gene: .
CDR3nt: TGTGCCAGCAGCTTAGGTGGCACCACCGGGGAGCTGTTTTTT
CDR3aa: CASSLGGTTGELFF

v_gene: TRBV5-1
j_gene: TRBJ2-1
abundance: .
d_gene: TRBD1
CDR3nt: TGCGCCAGCAGCTTGACGACAGGGGCGGGTGAGCAGTTCTTC
CDR3aa: CASSLTTGAGEQFF

v_gene: TRBV7-8
j_gene: TRBJ2-7
abundance: .
d_gene: TRBD2
CDR3nt: TGTGCCACCCGACCCGGGGGGTTCTCCGAGCAGTACTTC
CDR3aa: CATRPGGFSEQYF

v_gene: TRBV18
j_gene: TRBJ1-2
abundance: once
d_gene: TRBD1
CDR3nt: TGTGCCAGCTCACCCTCACAGGGGGCCATCTATGGCTACACCTTC
CDR3aa: CASSPSQGAIYGYTF

v_gene: TRBV28
j_gene: TRBJ1-4
abundance: once
d_gene: TRBD1
CDR3nt: TGTGCCAGCAGGTGGACAGGGGGCGGGGAAAAACTGTTTTTT
CDR3aa: CASRWTGGGEKLFF

v_gene: TRBV7-9
j_gene: TRBJ2-2
abundance: few
d_gene: TRBD1
CDR3nt: TGTGCCAGCAGCTTAAGGAGTCGGGACAGCACCGGGGAGCTGTTTTTT
CDR3aa: CASSLRSRDSTGELFF

v_gene: TRBV5-1
j_gene: TRBJ1-1
abundance: once
d_gene: .
CDR3nt: TGCGCCAGCAGCTTGGGGACAGCATCGAACACTGAAGCTTTCTTT
CDR3aa: CASSLGTASNTEAFF

v_gene: TRBV5-4
j_gene: TRBJ1-2
abundance: .
d_gene: .
CDR3nt: TGTGCCAGCAGCTTAGCAGACTCCTATGGCTACACCTTC
CDR3aa: CASSLADSYGYTF

v_gene: TRBV7-2
j_gene: TRBJ1-1
abundance: few
d_gene: TRBD1
CDR3nt: TGTGCCAGCAGCTGGGACAGGGCTAGAACTGAAGCTTTCTTT
CDR3aa: CASSWDRARTEAFF

v_gene: TRBV12-5
j_gene: TRBJ1-1
abundance: once
d_gene: TRBD1
CDR3nt: TGTGCTAGTGGTTTTAATGCAGGGGGGAACACTGAAGCTTTCTTT
CDR3aa: CASGFNAGGNTEAFF

v_gene: TRBV10-3
j_gene: TRBJ1-6
abundance: few
d_gene: .
CDR3nt: TGTGCCATCAGTGAGTCTCCTGAGGGCACCCTCCACTTT
CDR3aa: CAISESPEGTLHF

v_gene: TRBV3-1/TRBV3-2
j_gene: TRBJ1-3
abundance: .
d_gene: TRBD1
CDR3nt: TGTGCCAGCAGCCACACAGGGGGCGCTTCTGGAAACACCATATATTTT
CDR3aa: CASSHTGGASGNTIYF

v_gene: TRBV7-3
j_gene: TRBJ1-1
abundance: .
d_gene: .
CDR3nt: TGTGCCAGCAGCTTATGGGGCAACACTGAAGCTTTCTTT
CDR3aa: CASSLWGNTEAFF

v_gene: TRBV12-3/TRBV12-4
j_gene: TRBJ2-7
abundance: .
d_gene: .
CDR3nt: TGTGCCAGCAGTCCCTCCGCACGGGAGCAGTACTTC
CDR3aa: CASSPSAREQYF

v_gene: TRBV5-1
j_gene: TRBJ1-1
abundance: .
d_gene: .
CDR3nt: TGCGCCAGCAGTCCAGGTGGCAGGCCCAACACTGAAGCTTTCTTT
CDR3aa: CASSPGGRPNTEAFF

v_gene: TRBV3-1/TRBV3-2
j_gene: TRBJ2-7
abundance: .
d_gene: TRBD1
CDR3nt: TGTGCCAGCAGCCAACGGGACAGGGGGGTCGAGCAGTACTTC
CDR3aa: CASSQRDRGVEQYF

v_gene: TRBV29-1
j_gene: TRBJ2-3
abundance: .
d_gene: .
CDR3nt: TGCAGCGTTGCCCCAACCGGGAGCACAGATACGCAGTATTTT
CDR3aa: CSVAPTGSTDTQYF

v_gene: TRBV24-1
j_gene: TRBJ2-1
abundance: once
d_gene: .
CDR3nt: TGTGCCACCAGTGATTTTGGAGACCCAAGAGACTCCAATGAGCAGTTCTTC
CDR3aa: CATSDFGDPRDSNEQFF

v_gene: TRBV28
j_gene: TRBJ1-2
abundance: .
d_gene: TRBD1
CDR3nt: TGTGCCAGCAGTTTAGGGACAGCGAACTATGGCTACACCTTC
CDR3aa: CASSLGTANYGYTF

v_gene: TRBV28
j_gene: TRBJ1-4
abundance: .
d_gene: .
CDR3nt: TGTGCCAGCAGTTTACAGGCAACTAATGAAAAACTGTTTTTT
CDR3aa: CASSLQATNEKLFF

v_gene: TRBV19
j_gene: TRBJ1-4
abundance: .
d_gene: .
CDR3nt: TGTGCCAGTAGTATAAAGGGGATGGAAAAACTGTTTTTT
CDR3aa: CASSIKGMEKLFF

v_gene: TRBV10-3
j_gene: TRBJ2-7
abundance: .
d_gene: TRBD2
CDR3nt: TGTGCCATCAGAAATACTAGCGGGAGTTACGAGCAGTACTTC
CDR3aa: CAIRNTSGSYEQYF

v_gene: TRBV5-4
j_gene: TRBJ1-6
abundance: .
d_gene: TRBD1
CDR3nt: TGTGCCAGCAGCCCGGGACAGGCTAATTCACCCCTCCACTTT
CDR3aa: CASSPGQANSPLHF

v_gene: TRBV2
j_gene: TRBJ2-7
abundance: .
d_gene: TRBD2
CDR3nt: TGTGCCAGCAGGGTCCTAGCGGGAGGGCCTTTTTACGAGCAGTACTTC
CDR3aa: CASRVLAGGPFYEQYF

v_gene: TRBV6-1
j_gene: TRBJ2-1
abundance: .
d_gene: .
CDR3nt: TGTGCCAGCAGTGAAATAGGCGGGAATATCGGAAATGAGCAGTTCTTC
CDR3aa: CASSEIGGNIGNEQFF

v_gene: TRBV5-6
j_gene: TRBJ2-5
abundance: .
d_gene: TRBD2
CDR3nt: TGTGCCAGCAGCTGGGGAGCGGGAGTTGGAGAGACCCAGTACTTC
CDR3aa: CASSWGAGVGETQYF

v_gene: TRBV18
j_gene: TRBJ1-5
abundance: .
d_gene: TRBD1
CDR3nt: TGTGCCAGCTCACCATTTGGGACAGGGCGTGGGCAGCCCCAGCATTTT
CDR3aa: CASSPFGTGRGQPQHF

v_gene: TRBV7-9
j_gene: TRBJ2-1
abundance: .
d_gene: .
CDR3nt: TGTGCCAGCAGCTTACTAGCTGAGCAGTTCTTC
CDR3aa: CASSLLAEQFF

v_gene: TRBV6-5
j_gene: TRBJ2-1
abundance: .
d_gene: TRBD2
CDR3nt: TGTGCCAGCAGTTATGGGCTAGCGGGGGGGCCCAATGAGCAGTTCTTC
CDR3aa: CASSYGLAGGPNEQFF

v_gene: TRBV9
j_gene: TRBJ1-3
abundance: .
d_gene: .
CDR3nt: TGTGCCAGCAGCGTAGATGTGGCCTCTGGAAACACCATATATTTT
CDR3aa: CASSVDVASGNTIYF

v_gene: TRBV2
j_gene: TRBJ1-2
abundance: .
d_gene: TRBD1
CDR3nt: TGTGCCAGCAGTCGGGACAGGGACGGCTACACCTTC
CDR3aa: CASSRDRDGYTF

v_gene: TRBV28
j_gene: TRBJ2-7
abundance: .
d_gene: TRBD2
CDR3nt: TGTGCCAGCAGTCAGCGGGGTGAGCAGTACTTC
CDR3aa: CASSQRGEQYF